Each of the 4 T cell receptor beta chains below was sequenced from the same sample in a study of PD-1 blockade in mismatch repair-deficient tumors. Assay used: immunoSEQ multiplex PCR; TCRdb lists only in-frame clones, some missing. The sample has 70,000 to 95,000 clones; 65% to 85% are singletons. The specimen comprised peripheral blood, sampled 44 weeks after starting pembrolizumab. The receptors stem from an adult with mismatch repair-deficient cancer.

A single count supports this clone. The chain carries TRBV7-6 and TRBJ2-7, with D perhaps matching TRBD2 (6 bases). The CDR3 contains 13 residues. V lost 5 bases and J 3 bases, leaving 11 bases between the germline ends. Germline CDR1 SGHVS, CDR2 FNYEAQ. The CDR3 spells CASSPGTYYEQYF. The CDR3 DNA follows: TGTGCCAGCAGCCCCGGGACTTACTACGAGCAGTACTTC. Drawing the rest from reference TRBV7-6 and TRBJ2-7, the complete variable domain is GAGVSQSPRYKVTKRGQDVALRCDPISGHVSLYWYRQALGQGPEFLTYFNYEAQQDKSGLPNDRFSAERPEGSISTLTIQRTEQRDSAMYRCASSPGTYYEQYFGPGTRLTVT.

This chain joins TRBV5-4 and TRBJ2-7; D is unclear. V lost 0 bases and J lost 3, with 4 bases in between. The CDR3 extends over 12 amino acids. Germline CDR1 is SGHNT and CDR2 is YYREEE (reference sequence). The CDR3 sequence is CASSLASYEQYF. The CDR3 DNA reads TGTGCCAGCAGCTTGGCGAGCTACGAGCAGTACTTC.

The genes are TRBV7-9 and TRBJ2-5; 13 bases line up with TRBD2. Germline CDR1 SEHNR, CDR2 FQNEAQ (reference sequence). The CDR3 loop spans 16 amino acids. V shed 4 bases, J shed 4 bases, and the junction held 6 bases outside the gene matches. The CDR3 DNA follows: TGTGCCAGCAGCTCCGGACTAGCGGGAGTATCAGAGACCCAGTACTTC. It specifies CASSSGLAGVSETQYF.

A few counts support this clone. The sample has other DNA sequences that encode this CDR3 too. CDR3 DNA: TGTGCCAGCAGTGAATTGGAAAACACTGAAGCTTTCTTT. Translation gives CASSELENTEAFF. The chain recombines TRBV2 with TRBJ1-1; D remains unclear. This CDR3 contains 13 residues. Germline V gives CDR1 SNHLY, CDR2 FYNNEI. V lost 2 bases, J lost 2 bases, and 6 bases lay in between.